This T cell receptor (beta chain) originates from a study of T cells in Graves' hyperthyroidism and ophthalmopathy. What was amplified from RNA transcripts were TCR beta CDR3 regions. First-round RT-PCR with HTBI primers amplified the TCR CDR3 region. TCRdb reanalysed the multiplex PCR reads using MiXCR and keeps one entry per CDR3 protein. The top ten clones hold approximately 25% of a sample with hundreds of thousands of distinct CDR3 sequences, 11% to 15% of them seen once. This clonotype was recorded at least ten times. No ophthalmopathy progression within 18 months constituted stable Graves' hyperthyroidism. Newly diagnosed hyperthyroidism patients aged 18 to 65 years had disease lasting under 2 months. Exclusion of a patient resulted from uncontrolled infection, other autoimmune disease, pregnancy or lactation. Sequencing was carried out using blood. The receptor was derived from a woman in her 30s with Graves' hyperthyroidism.

The chain's CDR3 is CASSLVSGGEQYF. In DNA, the CDR3 is TGTGCCAGCAGCTTAGTTAGCGGGGGCGAGCAGTACTTC. The gene calls are TRBV7-2 and TRBJ2-7; TRBD2 matches at 9 bases. Per germline, CDR1 SGHTA and CDR2 FQGNSA. The CDR3 has 13 amino acids. After removal of 1 base from V and 6 bases from J, the junction contained 1 base not matched to a gene.